Below, one T cell receptor beta chain is given with its context. Per germline, CDR1 LNHDA and CDR2 SQIVND (reference sequence). The CDR3 runs 13 residues. Trimming left V 6 bases short and J 7 bases short, with 16 bases between. Naive CD8 cells comprised CD45RO-negative, CCR7-positively selected cells, excluding terminally differentiated effector memory CD45RA+ cells. The sample originates from a study of shared clonotypes between healthy human individuals. The protocol was immunoSEQ multiplex PCR, while the TCRdb copy is restricted to in-frame clones and leaves out a portion. The data contain nearly 2 million clones, about 95% of them singletons.

The source is a man in his late teens or twenties in good health. The rearrangement links TRBV19 to TRBJ2-7; D is ambiguous. Specimen: naive CD8+ T cells sorted from blood. The CDR3 bases are TGTGCCAGTAGCTTCGGGTTGGTTGGTGAGCAGTACTTC. This codes for CASSFGLVGEQYF.